The clone carrying this TCR beta chain was observed once. The entry originates in a study of blood T cell repertoires in COVID-19. Generated by immunoSEQ multiplex PCR, the TCRdb table keeps only in-frame clones and is missing some. The sample has approximately 63,000 clones, 70% to 90% seen once. V gave up 2 bases and J gave up 7 bases, with 12 bases separating them. The CDR3 has 14 residues. CDR1 is MNHNY and CDR2 is SVGAGI in the germline V gene (reference sequence). This clonotype originated in an elderly woman with acute or convalescent COVID-19. This chain links TRBV6-6 with TRBJ1-5, with D unclear. Sequences were obtained from peripheral blood. The chain's CDR3 is CASSYPSGRQPQHF. Written as DNA, the CDR3 is TGTGCCAGCAGTTACCCTTCGGGGAGGCAGCCCCAGCATTTT.